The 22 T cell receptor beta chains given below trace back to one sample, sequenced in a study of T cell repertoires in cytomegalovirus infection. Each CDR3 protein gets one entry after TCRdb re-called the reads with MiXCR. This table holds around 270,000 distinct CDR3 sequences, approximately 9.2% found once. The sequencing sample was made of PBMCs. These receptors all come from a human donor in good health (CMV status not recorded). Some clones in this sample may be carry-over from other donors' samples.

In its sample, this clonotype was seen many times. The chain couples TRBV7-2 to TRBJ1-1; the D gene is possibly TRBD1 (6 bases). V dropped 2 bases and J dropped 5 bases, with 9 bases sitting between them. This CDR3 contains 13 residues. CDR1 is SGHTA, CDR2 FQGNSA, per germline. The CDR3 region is CASSLNQGTEAFF. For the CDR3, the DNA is TGTGCCAGCAGCTTAAATCAGGGGACTGAAGCTTTCTTT.

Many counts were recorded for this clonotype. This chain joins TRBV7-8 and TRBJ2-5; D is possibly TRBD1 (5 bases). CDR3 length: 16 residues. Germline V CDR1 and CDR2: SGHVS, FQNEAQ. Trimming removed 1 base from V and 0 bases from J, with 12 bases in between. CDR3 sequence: CASSLGVGAYQETQYF. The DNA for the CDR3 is TGTGCCAGCAGCTTAGGCGTTGGGGCCTACCAAGAGACCCAGTACTTC. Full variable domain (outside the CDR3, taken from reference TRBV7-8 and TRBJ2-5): GAGVSQSPRYKVAKRGQDVALRCDPISGHVSLFWYQQALGQGPEFLTYFQNEAQLDKSGLPSDRFFAERPEGSVSTLKIQRTQQEDSAVYLCASSLGVGAYQETQYFGPGTRLLVL.

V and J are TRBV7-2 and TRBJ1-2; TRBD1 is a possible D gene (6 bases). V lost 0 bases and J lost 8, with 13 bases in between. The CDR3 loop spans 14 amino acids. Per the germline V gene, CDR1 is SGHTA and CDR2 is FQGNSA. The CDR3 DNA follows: TGTGCCAGCAGCTTAGCGGGACAAAGCAGGGGCTACACCTTC. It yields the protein CASSLAGQSRGYTF.

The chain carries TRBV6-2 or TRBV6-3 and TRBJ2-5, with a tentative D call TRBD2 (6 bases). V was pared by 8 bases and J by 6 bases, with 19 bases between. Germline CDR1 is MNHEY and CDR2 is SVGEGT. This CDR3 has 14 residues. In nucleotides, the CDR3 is TGTGCCAGCTCTTCCTCCGGGACTCAGAAGACCCAGTACTTC. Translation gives CASSSSGTQKTQYF.

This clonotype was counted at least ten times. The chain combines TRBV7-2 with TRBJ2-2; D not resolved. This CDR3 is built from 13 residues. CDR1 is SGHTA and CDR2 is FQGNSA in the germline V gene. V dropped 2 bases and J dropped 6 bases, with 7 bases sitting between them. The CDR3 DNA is TGTGCCAGCAGCTTAAGAAGACCCGGGGAGCTGTTTTTT. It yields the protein CASSLRRPGELFF.

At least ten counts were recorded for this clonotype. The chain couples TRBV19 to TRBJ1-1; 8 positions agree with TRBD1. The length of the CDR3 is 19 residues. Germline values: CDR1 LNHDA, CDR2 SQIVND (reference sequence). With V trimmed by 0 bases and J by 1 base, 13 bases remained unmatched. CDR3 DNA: TGTGCCAGTAGTATAGATCGCCGGCGACAGGGGTTCCGGAACACTGAAGCTTTCTTT. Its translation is CASSIDRRRQGFRNTEAFF.

The CDR3 nucleotides read TGTGCCATCCGCAAGGGCACCGACTTCTGGAGAGATACGCAGTATTTT. This encodes CAIRKGTDFWRDTQYF. V usage is TRBV12-3 or TRBV12-4 and J usage is TRBJ2-3, with no clear D. CDR3 length: 16 amino acids. V was trimmed by 10 bases and J by 5 bases, leaving 25 bases between them.

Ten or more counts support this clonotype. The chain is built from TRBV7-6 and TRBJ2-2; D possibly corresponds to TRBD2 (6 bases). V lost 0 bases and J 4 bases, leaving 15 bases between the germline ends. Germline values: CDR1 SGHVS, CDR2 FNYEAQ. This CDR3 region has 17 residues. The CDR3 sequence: CASSLAPSGETTGELFF. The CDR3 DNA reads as TGTGCCAGCAGCTTAGCCCCTTCGGGGGAGACCACCGGGGAGCTGTTTTTT.

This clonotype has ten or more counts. The CDR3 DNA is TGTGCCAGCAGCTTATCCGGGCCCGGGGAGCTGTTTTTT. Translation gives CASSLSGPGELFF. The V call is TRBV7-2, the J call TRBJ2-2; no clear D gene. V was clipped by 2 bases and J by 6 bases, with 7 bases between them. Germline CDR1 reads SGHTA; CDR2 reads FQGNSA. This CDR3 is 13 amino acids long.

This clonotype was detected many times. The CDR3 nucleotides read TGTGCCAGCAGTTCCCCAGGGGCGATAACCTACGAGCAGTACTTC. This sequence encodes CASSSPGAITYEQYF. The rearrangement joins TRBV28 to TRBJ2-7; the D gene is possibly TRBD1 (6 bases). The CDR3 covers 15 residues. Per the germline V gene, CDR1 is MDHEN and CDR2 is SYDVKM. Deletions cut 4 bases from V and 2 bases from J, with 15 bases between.

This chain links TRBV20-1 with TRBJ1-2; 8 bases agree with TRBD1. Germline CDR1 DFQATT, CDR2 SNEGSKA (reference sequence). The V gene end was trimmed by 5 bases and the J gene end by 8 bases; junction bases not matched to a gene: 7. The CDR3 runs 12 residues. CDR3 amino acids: CSAWDRPGGYTF. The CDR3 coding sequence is TGCAGTGCTTGGGACAGGCCTGGGGGCTACACCTTC.

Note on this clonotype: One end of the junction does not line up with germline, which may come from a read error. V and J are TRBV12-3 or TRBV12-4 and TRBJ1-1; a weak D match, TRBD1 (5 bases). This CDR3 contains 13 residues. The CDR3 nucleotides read TGTACCAGCAGTTTGGGGCCGAACACTGAAGCTTTCTTT. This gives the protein CTSSLGPNTEAFF.

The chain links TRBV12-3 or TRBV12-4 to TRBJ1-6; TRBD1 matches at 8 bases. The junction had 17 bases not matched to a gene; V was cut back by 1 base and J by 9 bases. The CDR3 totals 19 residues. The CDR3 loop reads CASSLVISGTGKIGSPLHF. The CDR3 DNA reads TGTGCCAGCAGTTTAGTTATTTCCGGGACAGGAAAAATAGGTTCACCCCTCCACTTT.

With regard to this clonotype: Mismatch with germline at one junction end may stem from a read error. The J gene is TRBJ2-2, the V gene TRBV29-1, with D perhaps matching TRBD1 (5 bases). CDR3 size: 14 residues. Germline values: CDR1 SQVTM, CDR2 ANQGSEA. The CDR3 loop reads CSVGAGWNPGELFF. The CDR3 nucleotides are TGCAGCGTTGGGGCAGGGTGGAACCCCGGGGAGCTGTTTTTT.

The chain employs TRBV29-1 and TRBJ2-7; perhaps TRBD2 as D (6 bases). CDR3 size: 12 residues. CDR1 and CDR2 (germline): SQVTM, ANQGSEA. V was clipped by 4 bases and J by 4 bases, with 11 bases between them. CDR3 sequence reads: CSVGTSGYEQYF. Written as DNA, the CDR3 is TGCAGCGTTGGCACAAGCGGGTACGAGCAGTACTTC.

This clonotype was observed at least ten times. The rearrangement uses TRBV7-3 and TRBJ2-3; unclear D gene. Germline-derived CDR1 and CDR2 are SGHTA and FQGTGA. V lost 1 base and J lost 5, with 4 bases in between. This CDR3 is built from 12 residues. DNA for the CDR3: TGTGCCAGCAGCTTAAATAGAGATACGCAGTATTTT. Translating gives CASSLNRDTQYF.

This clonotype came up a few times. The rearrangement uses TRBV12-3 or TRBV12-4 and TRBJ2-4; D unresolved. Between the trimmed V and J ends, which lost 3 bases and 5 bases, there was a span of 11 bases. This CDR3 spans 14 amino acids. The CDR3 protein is CASSFPAGQNIQYF. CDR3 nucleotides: TGTGCCAGCAGTTTTCCGGCAGGACAAAACATTCAGTACTTC.

The CDR3 loop reads CASSLDRTNQPQHF. CDR3 nucleotides: TGTGCCAGCAGCCTCGACAGGACCAATCAGCCCCAGCATTTT. The chain recombines TRBV12-3 or TRBV12-4 with TRBJ1-5, with D possibly TRBD1 on 6 matching bases. V was pared by 6 bases and J by 3 bases, with 12 bases between. This CDR3 contains 14 residues.

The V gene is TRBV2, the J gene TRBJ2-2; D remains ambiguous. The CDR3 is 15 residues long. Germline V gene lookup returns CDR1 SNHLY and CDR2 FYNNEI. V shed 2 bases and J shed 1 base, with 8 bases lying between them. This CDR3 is CASSETWVNTGELFF. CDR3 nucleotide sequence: TGTGCCAGCAGTGAAACGTGGGTGAACACCGGGGAGCTGTTTTTT. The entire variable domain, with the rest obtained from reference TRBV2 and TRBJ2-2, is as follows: EPEVTQTPSHQVTQMGQEVILRCVPISNHLYFYWYRQILGQKVEFLVSFYNNEISEKSEIFDDQFSVERPDGSNFTLKIRSTKLEDSAMYFCASSETWVNTGELFFGEGSRLTVL.

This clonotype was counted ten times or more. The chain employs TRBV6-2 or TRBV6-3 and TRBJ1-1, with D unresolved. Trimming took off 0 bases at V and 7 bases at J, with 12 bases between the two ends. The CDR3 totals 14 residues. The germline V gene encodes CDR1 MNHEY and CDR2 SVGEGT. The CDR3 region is CASSYSNIRREAFF. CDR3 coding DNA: TGTGCCAGCAGTTACTCAAACATTCGCCGTGAAGCTTTCTTT.

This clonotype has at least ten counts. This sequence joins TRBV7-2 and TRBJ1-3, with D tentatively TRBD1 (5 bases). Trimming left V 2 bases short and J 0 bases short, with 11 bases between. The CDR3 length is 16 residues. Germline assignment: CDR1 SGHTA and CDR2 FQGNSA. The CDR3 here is CASSLTGTVSGNTIYF. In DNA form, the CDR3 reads TGTGCCAGCAGCTTAACCGGGACGGTCTCTGGAAACACCATATATTTT.

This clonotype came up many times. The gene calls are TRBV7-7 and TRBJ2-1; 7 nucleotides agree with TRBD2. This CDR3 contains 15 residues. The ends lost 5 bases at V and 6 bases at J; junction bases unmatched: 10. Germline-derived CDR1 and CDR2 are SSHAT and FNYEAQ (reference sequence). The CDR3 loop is CASSLTSATSNEQFF. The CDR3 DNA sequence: TGTGCCAGCAGCCTAACTAGCGCGACTTCCAATGAGCAGTTCTTC.